These 2 T cell receptor beta chains originate from one sample sequenced in a study of metastatic and nonmetastatic thyroid tumors. TCRdb redid the clone calls on the PCR reads using MiXCR. The sample lists over 45,000 clones; over 20% were seen once. All patients were untreated before thyroid surgery. The material sequenced was blood. These receptors were taken from a male donor with papillary thyroid cancer or a benign thyroid nodule (not recorded which). Some clones in this sample may be carry-over from other donors' samples.

In this sample, this clone turned up many times. The J gene is TRBJ2-1, the V gene TRBV2; D unresolved. The length of the CDR3 is 13 residues. The V gene's germline CDR1 is SNHLY and CDR2 FYNNEI. V was cut by 11 bases and J by 3 bases, with 14 bases left in between. The CDR3 coding sequence is TGTGCCGGGTCAACCCAGGACTACAATGAGCAGTTCTTC. As protein: CAGSTQDYNEQFF.

The rearrangement links TRBV18 to TRBJ2-5; no clear D gene. Germline V gene data show CDR1 as KGHSH and CDR2 as LQKENI. The CDR3 runs 11 residues. Trimming took off 3 bases at V and 1 base at J, with 0 bases between the two ends. In DNA form, the CDR3 reads TGTGCCAGCTCACCCCAAGAGACCCAGTACTTC. Translating it yields CASSPQETQYF.